Below are 20 T cell receptor beta chains sequenced from a single sample in a study of OX40 agonist ivuxolimab in advanced cancers. Data came from immunoSEQ multiplex PCR; TCRdb stores just in-frame clones and leaves some out. Seen here are under 85,000 clones, approximately 95% observed once, and the top ten hold approximately 11%. This sample comprised CD4+ or CD8+ T cells sorted from blood, obtained in a trial of the OX40 agonist ivuxolimab. The source of these receptors is an adult with an advanced solid tumor such as melanoma, head and neck, liver or kidney cancer.

The chain joins TRBV9 to TRBJ2-1; no clear D. CDR1 is SGDLS and CDR2 is YYNGEE in the germline V gene. The CDR3 runs 12 residues. V was pared by 4 bases and J by 8 bases, with 10 bases between. DNA for the CDR3: TGTGCCAGCAGCTCGAGTTTACATGAGCAGTTCTTC. Protein: CASSSSLHEQFF.

V gene TRBV13 combines with J gene TRBJ1-2, with 7 positions matching TRBD1. Germline V gene data show CDR1 as PRHDT and CDR2 as FYEKMQ (reference sequence). The ends lost 4 bases at V and 0 bases at J; junction bases unmatched: 11. This CDR3 is built from 17 residues. The CDR3 here is CASSSHRQGQANYGYTF. As DNA, the CDR3 is TGTGCCAGCAGCTCCCACCGACAGGGACAAGCTAACTATGGCTACACCTTC.

The chain recombines TRBV7-3 with TRBJ1-1; D gene ambiguous. Germline V gene data show CDR1 as SGHTA and CDR2 as FQGTGA. V was trimmed by 0 bases and J by 4 bases, leaving 6 bases between them. This CDR3 is 13 amino acids long. The CDR3 is CASSLTGGTEAFF. As DNA, the CDR3 is TGTGCCAGCAGCTTAACAGGAGGCACTGAAGCTTTCTTT.

The V gene is TRBV11-2, the J gene TRBJ2-5, with TRBD2 as a possible D gene (6 bases). Germline lookup yields CDR1 SGHAT and CDR2 FQNNGV. Trimming shortened V by 10 bases and J by 0 bases, and 18 bases separated the two germline ends. The CDR3 length is 15 residues. CDR3 amino acids: CATRPGLRYQETQYF. CDR3 sequence (DNA): TGTGCCACCCGACCGGGACTCCGGTACCAAGAGACCCAGTACTTC.

This chain connects TRBV5-6 to TRBJ1-1; D remains ambiguous. V lost 0 bases and J 4 bases, leaving 7 bases between the germline ends. Germline V CDR1 and CDR2: SGHDT, YYEEEE. CDR3 length equals 13 residues. The CDR3: CASSLAVGTEAFF. Written as DNA, the CDR3 is TGTGCCAGCAGCTTGGCTGTTGGCACTGAAGCTTTCTTT. Full variable domain (rest looked up from reference TRBV5-6 and TRBJ1-1): DAGVTQSPTHLIKTRGQQVTLRCSPKSGHDTVSWYQQALGQGPQFIFQYYEEEERQRGNFPDRFSGHQFPNYSSELNVNALLLGDSALYLCASSLAVGTEAFFGQGTRLTVV.

This rearrangement joins TRBV7-2 to TRBJ2-1; either TRBD1 or TRBD2 may fit D (6 bases each). Germline loops: CDR1 SGHTA, CDR2 FQGNSA. V lost 5 bases, J lost 6 bases, and 8 bases lay in between. CDR3 length: 12 residues. CDR3 bases: TGTGCCAGCAGCCCGGGGGCCAATGAGCAGTTCTTC. Amino acids: CASSPGANEQFF.

This chain connects TRBV6-1 to TRBJ1-5; a possible D gene is TRBD1 (5 bases). CDR3 size: 14 residues. Trimming took 7 bases from V and 3 from J, leaving 13 bases between them. Germline CDR1 is MNHNS and CDR2 is SASEGT. The CDR3: CASNPIGANQPQHF. The DNA of the CDR3 is TGTGCCAGCAACCCAATCGGGGCCAATCAGCCCCAGCATTTT.

The rearrangement uses TRBV4-3 and TRBJ2-7; 7 bases agree with TRBD2. V was pared by 2 bases and J by 3 bases, with 7 bases of the junction left unmatched. The CDR3 runs to 15 residues. CDR1 and CDR2 (germline): LGHNA, YSLEER. This chain's CDR3 is CASSQTTSPVYEQYF. In nucleotides, the CDR3 is TGCGCCAGCAGCCAAACGACTAGCCCGGTCTACGAGCAGTACTTC.

This chain connects TRBV6-5 to TRBJ2-3; D is perhaps TRBD1 (5 bases). Germline CDR1 and CDR2: MNHEY and SVGAGI. The CDR3 extends over 15 amino acids. V was clipped by 7 bases and J by 4 bases, with 18 bases between them. The CDR3 region has the DNA TGTGCCAGCATCTACCGGGCAGGGTACGCAGATACGCAGTATTTT. Amino acid sequence: CASIYRAGYADTQYF.

The CDR3 DNA is TGTGCCACCCTCAATGGACGCGGAAGCTCCTACAATGAGCAGTTCTTC. Translating it yields CATLNGRGSSYNEQFF. This chain joins TRBV7-9 and TRBJ2-1; no clear D. V lost 10 bases, J lost 0 bases, and 19 bases lay in between. Per germline, CDR1 SEHNR and CDR2 FQNEAQ (reference sequence). The CDR3 sequence is 16 residues long.

This rearrangement joins TRBV10-3 to TRBJ1-5; D is possibly TRBD1 (5 bases). The CDR3 is 15 amino acids. Germline V gives CDR1 ENHRY, CDR2 SYGVKD. V lost 0 bases to trimming and J lost 4 bases, with 10 bases between them. DNA for the CDR3: TGTGCCATCAGTGAGTCGGGGGGTCGGAATCAGCCCCAGCATTTT. As protein: CAISESGGRNQPQHF.

The rearrangement uses TRBV14 and TRBJ2-1; TRBD2 agrees at 12 bases. V was pared by 0 bases and J by 4 bases, with 4 bases of the junction left unmatched. Germline CDR1 is SGHDN and CDR2 is FVKESK. The CDR3 is 17 residues long. The CDR3 protein is CASSQDLGLAGYNEQFF. DNA for the CDR3: TGTGCCAGCAGCCAAGATTTGGGACTAGCGGGTTACAATGAGCAGTTCTTC.

V is TRBV5-1 and J is TRBJ2-7; 7 bases agree with TRBD2. CDR1 and CDR2 from the germline V gene are SGHRS and YFSETQ. Germline trimming cut 0 bases from V and 1 base from J; bases unmatched to any gene: 4. The CDR3 spans 15 residues. The chain's CDR3 is CASSLVAGASYEQYF. CDR3 coding DNA: TGCGCCAGCAGCTTGGTAGCGGGCGCTTCCTACGAGCAGTACTTC.

V gene TRBV27 combines with J gene TRBJ2-7, with a possible D match to TRBD1 (5 bases). With 10 bases removed from V and 0 bases from J, the gap between germline ends came to 16 bases. The CDR3 runs 14 residues. CDR1 and CDR2 (germline): MNHEY, SMNVEV (reference sequence). In DNA, the CDR3 is TGTGCCACGAAGTATGGGCAGGGCTCCTACGAGCAGTACTTC. Amino acids: CATKYGQGSYEQYF.

This chain joins TRBV27 and TRBJ2-7; a weak D match, TRBD1 (6 bases). Germline-derived CDR1 and CDR2 are MNHEY and SMNVEV (reference sequence). CDR3 size: 15 residues. V shed 2 bases and J shed 2 bases, with 13 bases lying between them. The CDR3 DNA reads TGTGCCAGCAGTTTAGGGGGCATCGCAACCTACGAGCAGTACTTC. Protein: CASSLGGIATYEQYF.

The rearrangement joins TRBV6-5 to TRBJ2-5; D remains unclear. Judging by the DNA end, TRBJ2-7 fits better; the J call may be wrong. The CDR3 runs to 15 residues. CDR1 is MNHEY, CDR2 SVGAGI, per germline. The CDR3, as DNA: TGTGCCAGCAGTTACTCGGGCCAAGGGATCGACGAGCAGTACTTC. Translated, it gives CASSYSGQGIDEQYF.

V usage is TRBV5-1 and J usage is TRBJ2-3; D gene uncertain. With 0 bases removed from V and 4 bases from J, the gap between germline ends came to 21 bases. This CDR3 contains 18 residues. Germline loops: CDR1 SGHRS, CDR2 YFSETQ. The CDR3 bases are TGCGCCAGCAGCTTGGCCTCGATAAGACTGCCGTTTTCAGATACGCAGTATTTT. Protein: CASSLASIRLPFSDTQYF. Full variable domain (rest looked up from reference TRBV5-1 and TRBJ2-3): KAGVTQTPRYLIKTRGQQVTLSCSPISGHRSVSWYQQTPGQGLQFLFEYFSETQRNKGNFPGRFSGRQFSNSRSEMNVSTLELGDSALYLCASSLASIRLPFSDTQYFGPGTRLTVL.

For the CDR3, the DNA is TGTGCCAGCAGCCCAATGGGGACTAGCGGGAGGCCCAACCATAATGAGCAGTTCTTC. Its translation: CASSPMGTSGRPNHNEQFF. The V and J genes are TRBV4-2 and TRBJ2-1; TRBD2 agrees at 15 bases. This CDR3 has 19 amino acids. V lost 4 bases, J lost 7 bases, and 14 bases stayed unmatched. Germline V gene sequence: CDR1 LGHNA, CDR2 YNFKEQ.

This clone showed up just once. The chain carries TRBV7-8 and TRBJ2-5; maybe TRBD2 (5 bases). V was shortened by 2 bases and J by 5 bases, with 15 bases between the two germline ends. The germline V gene has CDR1 SGHVS and CDR2 FQNEAQ. The CDR3 extends over 15 amino acids. The CDR3: CASSLKWEKVETQYF. CDR3 in DNA: TGTGCCAGCAGCTTAAAGTGGGAGAAGGTGGAGACCCAGTACTTC.

This sequence joins TRBV9 and TRBJ2-1; D is perhaps TRBD1 or TRBD2 (5 bases each). The CDR3 loop spans 16 amino acids. Deletions cut 5 bases from V and 0 bases from J, with 15 bases between. Germline values: CDR1 SGDLS, CDR2 YYNGEE. The CDR3, as DNA: TGTGCCAGCAGTTTCGAGGGGCTGAGCTCCTACAATGAGCAGTTCTTC. This encodes CASSFEGLSSYNEQFF.